This T cell receptor beta chain was sequenced for a study of CD8 T cells in ankylosing spondylitis. General study findings and limits: A TCR beta motif of about eight highly homologous variants seemed to mark ankylosing spondylitis blood. The disease-linked clones had a CD8+ phenotype and low blood frequencies.

Using its own MiXCR run on the 5' RACE reads, TCRdb lists one record per CDR3 protein. The table shows 300,000 to 350,000 distinct CDR3 sequences, with less than 25% occurring only once. With 8 bases removed from V and 0 bases from J, the gap between germline ends came to 11 bases. CDR1 is SGHTA and CDR2 is FQGNSA in the germline V gene. The CDR3 runs 14 residues. This clonotype was detected ten times or more. Its specificity is unknown. The clonotype originates from a female donor with ankylosing spondylitis or in good health (not recorded which). This chain uses TRBV7-2 with TRBJ2-1; D gene uncertain. The sample consisted of blood, either unsorted or a sorted T cell fraction (not recorded which). CDR3: CASSRGTSYNEQFF. CDR3 nucleotides: TGTGCCAGCTCCCGCGGCACCTCCTACAATGAGCAGTTCTTC.